Described below is a single T cell receptor beta chain sequence and its context. The clone's antigen remains unknown. No base qualities exist here, and no much larger clone lies one base off it. Using the deep immunoSEQ assay, TCR CDR3 regions were amplified from genomic DNA by multiplex PCR. Extracted genomic DNA from each cell subset was distributed evenly across all wells of several immunoSEQ 96-well plates, and each plate was treated as a replicate. For sorted subsets, each replicate PCR was loaded with roughly 200 ng genomic DNA, equivalent to 30,000 to 35,000 T cell genomes. Purified libraries were measured with a Qubit 3.0 fluorometer, size-checked on a Bioanalyzer 2100, and measured again with the KAPA Library Quantification kit. Each immunoSEQ 96-well plate was sequenced on its own single-read 150-cycle Illumina NextSeq 550 flow cell. As for how the authors treated the data: Because the immunoSEQ output included only junctional sequences and no quality scores, the filtering could not be the same as the filtering used for full-length reads. Sequences were annotated with PyIR, a Python wrapper for IgBLAST v1.9, and V/J genes and CDR3 were assigned using IMGT germline references. Reads were filtered out if the reads had weak V/J assignments (E-value above 1e-6), no CDR3, stop codons, out-of-frame junctions, or ambiguous translated residues. A V3J clonotype was defined by an identical inferred V gene, J gene, and CDR3 amino acid sequence. The percentage overlap between two repertoires was calculated by dividing the number of shared unique clonotypes by the size of the smaller repertoire. Richness of each repertoire was evaluated using RTK rarefaction, the Chao1 estimator, and Recon v2.1 estimates of unobserved clonotypes. For all TCRbeta clonotypes obtained by the gDNA method from a few donors, generation probabilities were computed with OLGA. Drawn from immuneACCESS, this table holds only the in-frame rearrangements with V and J called that TCRdb kept. Clones are partly lost; checked studies trace under half to an unresolved V gene and leave the rest unexplained. That table is the source of V, J and clone size, and D and trimming were worked out from the DNA. The sample table shows around 1.1 million clones, and around three quarters are seen once. The ten largest account for approximately 0.95% of the sample.

These data come from a study of shared clonotypes between healthy human individuals (dated by TCRdb to the early 2020s). Some background on the complete study: The cohort included three men and a couple of women between 18 and 49 years of age. For each donor, CD4 naive and CD4 memory were each run on three plates, CD8 naive on two plates, and CD8 memory on one plate. To estimate repertoire size and how much clonotypes are shared between individuals, the study performed deep sequencing of blood TCR repertoires from five healthy adults. Libraries were prepared and TCR repertoires were sequenced by different laboratories using diverse techniques, in order to increase sequencing depth and limit assay-specific biases. Leukapheresis yielded between about 0.85 and 10 billion PBMCs per donor.

On the study overall, not on this receptor specifically: Compared with non-shared clonotypes, the clonotypes found in all four sorted-subset donors had higher generation probabilities. Incomplete sequencing was indicated by rarefaction of sorted-subset datasets, despite the large sequencing depth. Because the study included a small number of donors, the genetic and exposure-history diversity represented was limited. About 5% of naive CD4, roughly 3.5% of naive CD8, approximately 2.2% of memory CD4, and around 0.42% of memory CD8 clonotypes were shared across a few donors. Based on pairwise subsampling, the degree of clonotype sharing among donors was expected to be affected by sequencing depth. Sampling was restricted to blood, and TCR repertoires in tissues likely differ from the TCR repertoires found in blood. Naive subsets generally had larger estimated clonotype richness than memory subsets.

In the germline V gene, CDR1 corresponds to SNHLY and CDR2 to FYNNEI. Trimming at the junction amounts to 3 bases on V and 3 bases on J, and the germline ends lie 15 bases apart. The CDR3 sequence holds 15 residues, the cysteine and phenylalanine included. The entry retains the CDR3 DNA only, 45 bases that are in frame from base 1. The donors were healthy, HIV-negative adults who had no recently reported acute infections or vaccinations. Only Caucasian adults living in Nashville, Tennessee, USA were represented among the donors. CD4+ T cells were enriched through magnetic negative selection, after which naive cells were positively selected on CD45RA and the remaining negative fraction served as the memory subset. Blood was collected by leukapheresis, and PBMCs were isolated by Ficoll-Histopaque density gradient centrifugation and then cryopreserved in liquid nitrogen vapor phase. Analytical flow cytometry was used to check the purity and quantity of every magnetically sorted T cell population. From each sorted fraction, genomic DNA was isolated and quantified by UV absorbance on a Nanodrop 2000c.

The chain is made from TRBV2 and TRBJ2-7; TRBD1 is a possible D gene, resting on 5 matching bases. Sequences were obtained from memory CD4+ T cells from PBMCs. The cell subset or site label corresponds to: CD45RA-negative fraction. This receptor was identified in a man aged 18-30 years in good health. Some clones in this sample may be carry-over from other donors' samples. The bases are TGTGCCAGCAGTGATGGGGCGTTGGTGGGCTACGAGCAGTACTTC. It translates to CASSDGALVGYEQYF.